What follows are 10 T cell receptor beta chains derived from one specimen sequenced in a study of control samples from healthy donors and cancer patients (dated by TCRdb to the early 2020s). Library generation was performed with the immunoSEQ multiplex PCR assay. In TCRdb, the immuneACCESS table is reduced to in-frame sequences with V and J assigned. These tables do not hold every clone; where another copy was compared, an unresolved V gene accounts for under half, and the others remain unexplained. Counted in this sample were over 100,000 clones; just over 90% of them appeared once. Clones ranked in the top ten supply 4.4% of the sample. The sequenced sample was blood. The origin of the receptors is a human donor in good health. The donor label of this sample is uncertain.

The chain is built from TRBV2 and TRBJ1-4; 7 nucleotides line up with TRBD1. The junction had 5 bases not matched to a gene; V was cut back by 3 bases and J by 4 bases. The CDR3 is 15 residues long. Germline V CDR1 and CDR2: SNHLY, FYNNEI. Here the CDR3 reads CASSEGTALNEKLFF. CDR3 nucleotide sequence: TGTGCCAGCAGTGAGGGGACAGCCCTTAATGAAAAACTGTTTTTT.

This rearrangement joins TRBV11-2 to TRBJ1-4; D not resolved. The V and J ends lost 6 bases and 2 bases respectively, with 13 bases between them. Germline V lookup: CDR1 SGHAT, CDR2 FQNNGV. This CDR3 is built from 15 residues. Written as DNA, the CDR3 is TGTGCCAGCAGATTTGCAGGCCTTACTAATGAAAAACTGTTTTTT. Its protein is CASRFAGLTNEKLFF.

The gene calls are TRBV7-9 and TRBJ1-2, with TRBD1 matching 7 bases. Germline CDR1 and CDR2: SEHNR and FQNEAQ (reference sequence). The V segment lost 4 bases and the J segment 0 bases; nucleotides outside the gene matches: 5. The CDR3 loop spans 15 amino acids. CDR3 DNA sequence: TGTGCCAGCAGCTATTCAGGGGGGGCTAACTATGGCTACACCTTC. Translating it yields CASSYSGGANYGYTF.

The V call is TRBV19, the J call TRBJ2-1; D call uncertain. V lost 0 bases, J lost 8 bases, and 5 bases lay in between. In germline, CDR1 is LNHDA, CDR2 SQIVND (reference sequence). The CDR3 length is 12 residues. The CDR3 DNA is TGTGCCAGTAGTATAGATCTCGATGAGCAGTTCTTC. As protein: CASSIDLDEQFF.

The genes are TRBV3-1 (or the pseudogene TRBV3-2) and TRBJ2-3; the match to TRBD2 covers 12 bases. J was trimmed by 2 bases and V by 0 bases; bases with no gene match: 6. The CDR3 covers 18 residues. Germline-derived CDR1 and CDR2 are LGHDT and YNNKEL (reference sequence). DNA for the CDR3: TGTGCCAGCAGCCAAGAGCATAGACTAGCGGGAGACACAGATACGCAGTATTTT. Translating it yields CASSQEHRLAGDTDTQYF.

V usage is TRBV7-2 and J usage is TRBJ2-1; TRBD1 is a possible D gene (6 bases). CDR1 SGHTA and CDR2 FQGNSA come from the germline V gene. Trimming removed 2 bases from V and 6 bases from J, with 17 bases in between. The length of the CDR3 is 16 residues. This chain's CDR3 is CASSLYSRGGGNEQFF. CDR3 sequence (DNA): TGTGCCAGCAGCTTATATTCCAGGGGTGGTGGCAATGAGCAGTTCTTC.

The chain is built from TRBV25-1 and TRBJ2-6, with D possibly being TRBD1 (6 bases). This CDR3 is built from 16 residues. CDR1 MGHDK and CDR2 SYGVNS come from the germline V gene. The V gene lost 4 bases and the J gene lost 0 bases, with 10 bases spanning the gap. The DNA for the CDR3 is TGTGCCAGCAGTGCGGGGACAAACTCTGGGGCCAACGTCCTGACTTTC. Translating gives CASSAGTNSGANVLTF. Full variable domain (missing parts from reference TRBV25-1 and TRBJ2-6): EADIYQTPRYLVIGTGKKITLECSQTMGHDKMYWYQQDPGMELHLIHYSYGVNSTEKGDLSSESTVSRIRTEHFPLTLESARPSHTSQYLCASSAGTNSGANVLTFGAGSRLTVL.

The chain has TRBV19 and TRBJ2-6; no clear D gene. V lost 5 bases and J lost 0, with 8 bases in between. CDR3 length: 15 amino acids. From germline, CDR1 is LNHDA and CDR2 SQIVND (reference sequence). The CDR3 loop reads CASSPGTSGANVLTF. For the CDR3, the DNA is TGTGCCAGTAGTCCAGGAACCTCTGGGGCCAACGTCCTGACTTTC. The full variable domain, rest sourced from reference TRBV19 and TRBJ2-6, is DGGITQSPKYLFRKEGQNVTLSCEQNLNHDAMYWYRQDPGQGLRLIYYSQIVNDFQKGDIAEGYSVSREKKESFPLTVTSAQKNPTAFYLCASSPGTSGANVLTFGAGSRLTVL.

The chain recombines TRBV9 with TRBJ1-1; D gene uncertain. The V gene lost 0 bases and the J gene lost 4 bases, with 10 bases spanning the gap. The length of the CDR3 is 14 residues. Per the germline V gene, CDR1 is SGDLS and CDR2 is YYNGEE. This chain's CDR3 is CASSVAGDPTEAFF. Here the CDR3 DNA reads TGTGCCAGCAGCGTAGCTGGGGATCCCACTGAAGCTTTCTTT.

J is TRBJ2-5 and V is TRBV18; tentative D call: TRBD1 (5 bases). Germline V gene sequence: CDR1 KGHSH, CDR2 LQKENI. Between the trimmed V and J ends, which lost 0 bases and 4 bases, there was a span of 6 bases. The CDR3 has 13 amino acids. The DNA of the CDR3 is TGTGCCAGCTCACCACCCCAGGGAGAGACCCAGTACTTC. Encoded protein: CASSPPQGETQYF.